This T cell receptor (beta chain) was retrieved from a study of blood T cell repertoires in COVID-19. About the study: The study drew acute and convalescent COVID-19 samples from the United States, Italy and Spain. Nucleic acid was either cDNA or gDNA, and it came from T cells, B-cell-depleted T cells, or PBMCs.

Trimming took 1 base from V and 3 from J; bases not matched to a gene: 3. The germline V gene has CDR1 LNHNV and CDR2 YYDKDF (reference sequence). CDR3 length equals 15 residues. As originally analysed: From reference gene primer amplification, estimates of nucleated cell counts were derived. Some clones are missing from TCRdb's copy, which holds only in-frame ones; the method was immunoSEQ multiplex PCR. That table supplies the V and J calls and clone size; D and trimming were determined from the DNA. The sample comprises roughly 250,000 clones, 87% of which are singletons, and around 7.2% rests with the top ten.

The receptor's source is a man in his fifties or sixties who had recovered from COVID-19. The chain employs TRBV15 and TRBJ1-2, with TRBD1 matching over 9 bases. The sample taken for sequencing was peripheral blood. DNA for the CDR3: TGTGCCACCAGCAGAGCCGGGACAGGGCACTATGGCTACACCTTC. Amino acid sequence: CATSRAGTGHYGYTF.